Presented here are 21 T cell receptor beta chains from one specimen sequenced in a study of blood T cell repertoires in COVID-19. TCRdb's table, derived via immunoSEQ multiplex PCR, lists solely in-frame clones and lacks some. Of more than 45,000 clones listed, about 84% are singletons. The specimen sequenced was peripheral blood. The receptors originated from a man aged 35 to 55 with active COVID-19.

The V and J genes are TRBV30 and TRBJ2-1; D is perhaps TRBD2 (6 bases). The CDR3 sequence is 10 residues long. CDR1 GTSNPN and CDR2 SVGIG come from the germline V gene (reference sequence). V gave up 8 bases and J gave up 8 bases, with 10 bases separating them. The CDR3 nucleotides are TGTGCCAGCGGCGGGGATGAGCAGTTCTTC. Encoded protein: CASGGDEQFF.

The chain uses TRBV18 and TRBJ2-7; 10 bases are a match to TRBD2. This CDR3 has 16 residues. Unmatched junction bases numbered 5, after V lost 2 bases and J lost 1 base. Per the germline V gene, CDR1 is KGHSH and CDR2 is LQKENI. The CDR3 here is CASSPVGLATSYEQYF. CDR3 nucleotides: TGTGCCAGCTCACCAGTGGGACTAGCGACATCCTACGAGCAGTACTTC.

CDR3 protein: CASSQREGVGGEKLFF. The CDR3, as DNA: TGTGCCAGCAGCCAAAGGGAGGGGGTCGGAGGTGAAAAACTGTTTTTT. The rearrangement uses TRBV4-2 and TRBJ1-4; D is perhaps TRBD1 (6 bases). The CDR3 length is 16 residues. Trimming pared 2 bases from V and 7 bases from J, leaving 17 bases between. CDR1 and CDR2 (germline): LGHNA, YNFKEQ.

The chain combines TRBV5-5 with TRBJ2-7; 8 bases align to TRBD1. J gave up 3 bases and V 8 bases, and 13 bases lay outside the gene matches. This CDR3 is 15 amino acids long. From germline, CDR1 is SGHKS and CDR2 YYEKEE (reference sequence). CDR3 protein: CASTKTGDLNYEQYF. CDR3 DNA sequence: TGTGCCAGTACCAAGACAGGGGACCTTAACTACGAGCAGTACTTC.

This chain uses TRBV28 with TRBJ1-5, with 11 bases identical to TRBD1. There are 16 residues in the CDR3. Germline CDR1 reads MDHEN; CDR2 reads SYDVKM. V dropped 7 bases and J dropped 4; count of bases not matched to a gene: 9. CDR3 in DNA: TGTGCCAGCAACGGACAGGGGGCGAACTATAATCAGCCCCAGCATTTT. Protein product: CASNGQGANYNQPQHF.

CDR3 amino acids: CASSLWGGTEAFF. DNA for the CDR3: TGTGCCAGCAGCTTATGGGGAGGCACTGAAGCTTTCTTT. The genes are TRBV7-3 and TRBJ1-1; no clear D. CDR3 length equals 13 residues. Germline loops: CDR1 SGHTA, CDR2 FQGTGA. Deletions cut 2 bases from V and 4 bases from J, with 8 bases between.

The genes are TRBV11-3 and TRBJ1-5, with D hard to call. Trimming shortened V by 3 bases and J by 6 bases, and 6 bases separated the two germline ends. The CDR3 runs to 12 residues. The germline gives CDR1 SGHNT, CDR2 YENEEA. CDR3 sequence reads: CASSFPPQPQHF. The CDR3 nucleotides are TGTGCCAGCAGCTTTCCTCCTCAGCCCCAGCATTTT.

The chain links TRBV27 to TRBJ2-7; the D is unclear. V lost 3 bases and J 5 bases, leaving 5 bases between the germline ends. Germline V CDR1 and CDR2: MNHEY, SMNVEV (reference sequence). There are 11 residues in the CDR3. CDR3: CASSFLNEQYF. In DNA, the CDR3 is TGTGCCAGCAGTTTCCTTAACGAGCAGTACTTC.

The chain combines TRBV5-1 with TRBJ2-7; perhaps TRBD2 as D (6 bases). The CDR3 is 14 amino acids. Trimming took off 2 bases at V and 6 bases at J, with 15 bases between the two ends. CDR1 is SGHRS and CDR2 is YFSETQ in the germline V gene. The DNA for the CDR3 is TGCGCCAGCAGCTTAAGGGAGGCCCCCTCCGAGCAGTACTTC. Translated, it gives CASSLREAPSEQYF.

The gene calls are TRBV12-3 or TRBV12-4 and TRBJ2-5; TRBD1 matches 8 bases. The J segment lost 7 bases and the V segment lost 6 bases, leaving 7 bases of the junction unmatched. The length of the CDR3 is 13 residues. The CDR3 protein is CASSPDRVGTQYF. The CDR3 DNA reads as TGTGCCAGCAGCCCGGACAGGGTCGGGACCCAGTACTTC.

V usage is TRBV24-1 and J usage is TRBJ1-1; 7 nucleotides agree with TRBD1. V dropped 5 bases and J dropped 0; count of bases not matched to a gene: 5. Germline V gene sequence: CDR1 KGHDR, CDR2 SFDVKD. The CDR3 totals 15 residues. CDR3 sequence reads: CATSASGTVNTEAFF. In nucleotides, the CDR3 is TGTGCCACCAGTGCATCCGGGACAGTGAACACTGAAGCTTTCTTT.

This rearrangement joins TRBV7-9 to TRBJ2-3; 8 positions match TRBD1. With 6 bases clipped from V and 4 bases from J, the junction kept 6 bases outside the gene matches. This CDR3 has 14 amino acids. CDR1 and CDR2 (germline): SEHNR, FQNEAQ (reference sequence). CDR3 loop: CASRWDRWADTQYF. The CDR3 region has the DNA TGTGCCAGCAGGTGGGACAGGTGGGCAGATACGCAGTATTTT.

In its sample, this clone was seen once. The chain links TRBV28 to TRBJ1-1; D may be TRBD1 (6 bases). The CDR3 runs 15 residues. Germline V gene sequence: CDR1 MDHEN, CDR2 SYDVKM. Trimming removed 4 bases from V and 4 bases from J, with 16 bases in between. CDR3 sequence reads: CASSYTGTPSTEAFF. The DNA for the CDR3 is TGTGCCAGCAGTTACACAGGGACACCTTCCACTGAAGCTTTCTTT.

V and J are TRBV11-2 and TRBJ2-4; 8 positions match TRBD1. This CDR3 region has 15 residues. The germline gives CDR1 SGHAT, CDR2 FQNNGV. The V gene end was trimmed by 1 base and the J gene end by 7 bases; junction bases not matched to a gene: 6. The CDR3 DNA sequence: TGTGCCAGCAGCTTAGGCAGGGGGCTTAGGAACATTCAGTACTTC. It encodes CASSLGRGLRNIQYF.

The chain links TRBV5-6 to TRBJ1-2; D is possibly TRBD1 (5 bases). The CDR3 sequence is 15 residues long. V dropped 3 bases and J dropped 2 bases, with 14 bases sitting between them. Per the germline V gene, CDR1 is SGHDT and CDR2 is YYEEEE. The CDR3 DNA is TGTGCCAGCAGCTCCCTCGGGGGTCTGAACTATGGCTACACCTTC. This gives the protein CASSSLGGLNYGYTF.

CDR3 amino acids: CSVSGHPNTEAFF. The CDR3 DNA reads as TGCAGCGTCTCGGGACACCCGAACACTGAAGCTTTCTTT. This rearrangement joins TRBV29-1 to TRBJ1-1; a weak D match, TRBD1 (6 bases). The CDR3 extends over 13 amino acids. Germline CDR1 reads SQVTM; CDR2 reads ANQGSEA. The V gene lost 6 bases and the J gene lost 1 base, with 12 bases spanning the gap.

The chain links TRBV6-1 to TRBJ2-1, with TRBD2 matching 15 bases. The CDR3 extends over 19 amino acids. Germline V gene sequence: CDR1 MNHNS, CDR2 SASEGT. Trimming took 1 base from V and 7 from J; bases not matched to a gene: 11. The CDR3 region has the DNA TGTGCCAGCAGTGAAGAGGGGGGCCTTGGACTAGCGGGAGGGAATGAGCAGTTCTTC. It specifies CASSEEGGLGLAGGNEQFF.

The chain has TRBV18 and TRBJ2-5; 7 bases fit TRBD2. The CDR3 is made up of 14 amino acids. The V segment lost 3 bases and the J segment 1 base; nucleotides outside the gene matches: 2. Per germline, CDR1 KGHSH and CDR2 LQKENI. This CDR3 reads CASSPGTTQETQYF. The CDR3, as DNA: TGTGCCAGCTCACCGGGGACTACCCAAGAGACCCAGTACTTC.

V gene TRBV12-2 combines with J gene TRBJ1-2; the D call TRBD1 from the table was never checked on the DNA. TRBV12-2 corresponds to a pseudogene. The CDR3 extends over 13 amino acids. CDR3 amino acids: CAASTQGFYGYTF. In nucleotides, the CDR3 is TGTGCAGCCTCTACGCAGGGATTCTATGGCTACACCTTC.

The rearrangement uses TRBV5-1 and TRBJ2-3, with 9 bases that match TRBD1. The germline V gene encodes CDR1 SGHRS and CDR2 YFSETQ. The CDR3 is 16 residues long. The V segment lost 0 bases and the J segment 1 base; nucleotides outside the gene matches: 3. CDR3 nucleotides: TGCGCCAGCAGCTTGGGTAGGACAGGGGGCACAGATACGCAGTATTTT. It specifies CASSLGRTGGTDTQYF.

The chain joins TRBV15 to TRBJ2-5; 10 nucleotides align to TRBD2. CDR1 and CDR2 (germline): LNHNV, YYDKDF (reference sequence). This CDR3 is built from 17 residues. The V gene end was trimmed by 0 bases and the J gene end by 2 bases; junction bases not matched to a gene: 6. CDR3 loop: CATSRELAGLGQETQYF. CDR3 sequence (DNA): TGTGCCACCAGCAGAGAACTAGCGGGACTCGGACAAGAGACCCAGTACTTC.